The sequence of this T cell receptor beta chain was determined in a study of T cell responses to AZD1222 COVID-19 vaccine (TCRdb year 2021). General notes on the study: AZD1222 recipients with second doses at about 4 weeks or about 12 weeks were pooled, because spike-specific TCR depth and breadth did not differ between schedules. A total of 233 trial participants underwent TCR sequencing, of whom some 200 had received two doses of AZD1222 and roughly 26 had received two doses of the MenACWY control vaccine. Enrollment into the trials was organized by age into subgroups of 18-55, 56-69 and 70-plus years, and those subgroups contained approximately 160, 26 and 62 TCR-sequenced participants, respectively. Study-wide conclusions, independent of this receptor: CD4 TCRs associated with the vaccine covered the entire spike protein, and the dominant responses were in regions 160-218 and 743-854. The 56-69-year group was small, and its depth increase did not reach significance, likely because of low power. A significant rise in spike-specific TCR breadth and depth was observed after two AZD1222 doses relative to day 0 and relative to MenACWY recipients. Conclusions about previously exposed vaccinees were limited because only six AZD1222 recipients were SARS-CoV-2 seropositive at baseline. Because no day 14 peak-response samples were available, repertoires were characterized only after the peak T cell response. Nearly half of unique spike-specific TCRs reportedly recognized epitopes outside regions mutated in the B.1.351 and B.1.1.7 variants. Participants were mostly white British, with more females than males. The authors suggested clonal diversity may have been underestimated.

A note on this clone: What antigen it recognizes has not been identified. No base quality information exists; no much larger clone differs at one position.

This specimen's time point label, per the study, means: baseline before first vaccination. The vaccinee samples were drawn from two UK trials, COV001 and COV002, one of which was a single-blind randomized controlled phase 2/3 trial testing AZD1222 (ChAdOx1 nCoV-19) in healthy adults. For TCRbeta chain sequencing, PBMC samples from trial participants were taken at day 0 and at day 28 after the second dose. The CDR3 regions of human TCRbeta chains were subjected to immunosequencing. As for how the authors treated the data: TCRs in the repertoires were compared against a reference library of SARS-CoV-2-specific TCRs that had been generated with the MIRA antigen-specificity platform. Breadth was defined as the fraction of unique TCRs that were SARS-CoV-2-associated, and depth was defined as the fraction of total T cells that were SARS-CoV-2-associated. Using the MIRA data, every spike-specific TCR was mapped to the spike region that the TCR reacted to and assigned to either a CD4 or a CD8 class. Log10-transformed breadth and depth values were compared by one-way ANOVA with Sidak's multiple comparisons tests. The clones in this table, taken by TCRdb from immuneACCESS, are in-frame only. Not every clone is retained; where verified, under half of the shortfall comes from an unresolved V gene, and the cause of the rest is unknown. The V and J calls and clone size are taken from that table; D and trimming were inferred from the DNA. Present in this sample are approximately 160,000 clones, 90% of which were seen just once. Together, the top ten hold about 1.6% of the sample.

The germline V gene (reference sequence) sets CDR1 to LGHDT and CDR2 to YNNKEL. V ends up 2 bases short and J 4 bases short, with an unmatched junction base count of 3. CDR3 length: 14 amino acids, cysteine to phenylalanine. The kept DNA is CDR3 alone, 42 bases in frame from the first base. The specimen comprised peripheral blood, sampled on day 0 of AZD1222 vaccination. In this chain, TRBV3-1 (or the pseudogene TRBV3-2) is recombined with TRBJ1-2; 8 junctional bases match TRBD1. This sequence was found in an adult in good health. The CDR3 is CASSQRQGTYGYTF. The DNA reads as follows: TGTGCCAGCAGCCAAAGACAGGGGACCTATGGCTACACCTTC.